Sequencing of this T cell receptor (beta chain) was carried out in a study of blood T cell repertoires in COVID-19. Background on the study: Whether acute or convalescent, the COVID-19 samples came from the United States, Italy and Spain. Sample material is recorded as cDNA or gDNA derived from T cells, B-cell-depleted T cells, or PBMCs.

The germline V gene encodes CDR1 MDHEN and CDR2 SYDVKM. V shed 5 bases and J shed 9 bases, with 17 bases lying between them. The CDR3 length is 14 residues. Original handling: Nucleated cell counts were estimated from reference gene primer amplification. Assay: immunoSEQ multiplex PCR; the TCRdb copy retains only in-frame clones and omits some. V, J and clone size were drawn from that table, and D and trimming were deduced from the DNA. The table lists more than 60,000 clones, about 88% of them singletons. The material sequenced was peripheral blood. This sequence joins TRBV28 and TRBJ2-1; no definite D call. This TCR derives from a woman between 50 and 59 years old with active COVID-19. CDR3 in DNA: TGTGCCAGCAGTCCCCCGCCGATGTGGGCTGAGCAGTTCTTC. Residues: CASSPPPMWAEQFF. The full variable domain, in which reference TRBV28 and TRBJ2-1 provide the parts outside the CDR3, is DVKVTQSSRYLVKRTGEKVFLECVQDMDHENMFWYRQDPGLGLRLIYFSYDVKMKEKGDIPEGYSVSREKKERFSLILESASTNQTSMYLCASSPPPMWAEQFFGPGTRLTVL.